The rows below give T cell receptor beta chains drawn from one sample of a study of cytomegalovirus exposure and HLA in healthy donors. Using immunoSEQ multiplex PCR, the repertoire was profiled, and TCRdb retains in-frame clones only, with some absent. There are 200,000 or so clones in the sample; over 65% occur only once, and around 7% lies in the top ten. The sequencing input was PBMCs. The receptors originated from a man aged 18 to 30 in good health and CMV-seropositive. The CDR3 runs from the conserved cysteine through the conserved F or W. The order of the fields is J gene, V gene, clone size, D gene, CDR3 DNA, CDR3 protein. D genes are given only for firm matches. Size is omitted from some rows. Given values are once, few, many or a class for expanded clones.

TRBJ1-2 TRBV27 - TRBD1 TGTGCCAGCAGTGCTCGGACAGGGGATCGCTATGGCTACACCTTC CASSARTGDRYGYTF
TRBJ1-4 TRBV28 - TRBD1 TGTGCCAGCAGTCTCGGGACAGGGGTGACTAATGAAAAACTGTTTTTT CASSLGTGVTNEKLFF
TRBJ2-7 TRBV6-1 - TRBD2 TGTGCCAGCAGCCCAGCGGGAGCACACGAGCAGTACTTC CASSPAGAHEQYF
TRBJ1-2 TRBV5-4 - - TGTGCCAGCAGCTTGGCCTACGCTCCAGGCGATGGCTACACCTTC CASSLAYAPGDGYTF
TRBJ2-6 TRBV29-1 - - TGCAGCGTTGTCGTCGGGGCCAACGTCCTGACTTTC CSVVVGANVLTF
TRBJ1-4 TRBV28 - TRBD1 TGTGCCAGCAGTTCCAGGGACAGTCAGGGCGAAAAACTGTTTTTT CASSSRDSQGEKLFF
TRBJ1-2 TRBV27 - TRBD1 TGTGCCAGCAAAGGACAGGGGACCTATGGCTACACCTTC CASKGQGTYGYTF
TRBJ2-2 TRBV4-1 - - TGCGCCAGCAGCCCAGCCAGCAGGGTCAACACCGGGGAGCTGTTTTTT CASSPASRVNTGELFF
TRBJ2-7 TRBV28 - TRBD2 TGTGCCAGCAGTCCGCAGGGGACTAGCGGGTACGAGCAGTACTTC CASSPQGTSGYEQYF
TRBJ1-2 TRBV9 - - TGTGCCAGCACCGAGAGGGGGGGAGGGCTTACGGGCTACACCTTC CASTERGGGLTGYTF
TRBJ2-5 TRBV5-6 - TRBD1 TGTGCCAGCAGCTTAACGACAGGGGGCGCCGAGACCCAGTACTTC CASSLTTGGAETQYF
TRBJ2-5 TRBV7-3 - TRBD1 TGTGCCAGCAGCTCGGCAGGGGGTCAAGAGACCCAGTACTTC CASSSAGGQETQYF
TRBJ1-2 TRBV15 few - TGTGCCACCAGCAGAGACCCAGGGTTGGGGAATGGCTACACCTTC CATSRDPGLGNGYTF
TRBJ2-5 TRBV4-2 - TRBD1 TGTGCCAGCAGCCAAGGTCAGACAGGGGGCATAGAGACCCAGTACTTC CASSQGQTGGIETQYF
TRBJ2-1 TRBV15 - - TGTGCCACCAGCAGAGATCGGCCAGGGGTTTACAATGAGCAGTTCTTC CATSRDRPGVYNEQFF
TRBJ1-2 TRBV15 - - TGTGCCACCAGCAGGCGGGAGGCTGTAGACTATGGCTACACCTTC CATSRREAVDYGYTF
TRBJ2-5 TRBV7-6 - - TGTGCCAGCAGCTTACGCGGAGGAGAGACCCAGTACTTC CASSLRGGETQYF
TRBJ2-7 TRBV9 - TRBD2 TGTGCCAGCAGCGTAACTAGCGGGAGAACGGCCGAGCAGTACTTC CASSVTSGRTAEQYF